The subject of this entry is one T cell receptor (beta chain). Its antigen is as yet unknown. The data are from a study of T cells expressing NK-cell markers. Study context: The study sequenced eight donors, seven HCMV-seropositive and one seronegative.

Study-wide points: Whether expanded NKG2C+ T cell clones were HCMV-specific remained unclear.

No DNA is given; TCRdb re-called the 5' RACE reads and lists each CDR3 protein once. The sample has under 500,000 distinct CDR3 sequences; the top ten hold 7.3%. CDR1 and CDR2 (germline): SGDLS, YYNGEE. This CDR3 has 16 residues. The sequenced material came from blood T cells: a sorted CD56 or NKG2C T cell subset, CD4+ or CD8+ T cells, or bulk PBMC T cells (not recorded which). The chain carries TRBV9 and TRBJ2-2. This receptor was identified in a woman aged 18-70 years in good health. The CDR3 here is CASSADLSGGTGELFF.